These 2 T cell receptor beta chains were all obtained from the same sample, sequenced in a study of shared clonotypes between healthy human individuals. Data came from immunoSEQ multiplex PCR; TCRdb stores just in-frame clones and leaves some out. This table holds about 2.4 million clones, 90% to 95% found once. Sequences were obtained from naive CD4+ T cells from PBMCs. Subset of the sample: CD45RA+ positively selected. The receptors come from a man between 18 and 35 years old in good health. Some clones in this sample may be carry-over from other donors' samples.

The rearrangement uses TRBV6-5 and TRBJ1-5; D gene uncertain. The CDR3 has 13 amino acids. V lost 0 bases to trimming and J lost 7 bases, with 7 bases between them. The V gene's germline CDR1 is MNHEY and CDR2 SVGAGI. Written as DNA, the CDR3 is TGTGCCAGCAGTTACTCTTGGCGGCAGCCCCAGCATTTT. Translating it yields CASSYSWRQPQHF.

The gene calls are TRBV27 and TRBJ2-2; D is unresolved. There are 14 residues in the CDR3. Trimming stripped 4 bases from V and 7 bases from J, with 13 bases between. Germline-derived CDR1 and CDR2 are MNHEY and SMNVEV (reference sequence). In DNA form, the CDR3 reads TGTGCCAGCAGTTCTCTATCCTATGGCGGGGAGCTGTTTTTT. Translation: CASSSLSYGGELFF.